Sequencing of this T cell receptor (beta chain) was carried out in a study of blood T cell repertoires in COVID-19. Study-level background: Some COVID-19 samples were acute and others convalescent; all came from the United States, Italy and Spain. The cDNA or gDNA used as material had been derived from T cells, B-cell-depleted T cells, or PBMCs.

CDR3 length: 18 amino acids. Germline-derived CDR1 and CDR2 are MDHEN and SYDVKM. V trimming: 5 bases; J trimming: 1 base; junction bases outside the gene matches: 10. In the source study's methods: Reference gene primer amplification yielded estimated nucleated cell counts. The table came from immunoSEQ multiplex PCR; TCRdb's copy has only in-frame clones and leaves some out. V, J and clone size reflect that table, while D and trimming were determined from the DNA. The sample lists about 310,000 clones; around nine tenths were seen once. The specimen was peripheral blood. This rearrangement joins TRBV28 to TRBJ2-3; 12 bases line up with TRBD2. This TCR derives from a man between 50 and 59 years old with active or convalescent COVID-19. CDR3 in amino acids: CASSPLAGGPWGTDTQYF. The DNA of the CDR3 is TGTGCCAGCAGTCCCCTAGCGGGAGGGCCGTGGGGCACAGATACGCAGTATTTT.